These T cell receptor beta chains were read from a single sample in a study of OX40 agonist ivuxolimab in advanced cancers. The repertoire was sequenced with immunoSEQ multiplex PCR; TCRdb's copy has only in-frame clones and lacks some. The sample holds about 64,000 clones, around 83% seen once. The sample in question was CD4+ or CD8+ T cells sorted from blood, obtained in a trial of the OX40 agonist ivuxolimab. The receptor set was obtained from an adult with an advanced solid tumor such as melanoma, head and neck, liver or kidney cancer. CDR3s include the opening cysteine and the closing phenylalanine or tryptophan. D genes are given only for firm matches. A row's size may be missing; if present it is once, few, many or a size class.

TRBD2,TRBV18,NA,TRBJ2-3,TGTGCCAGCTCCCCACGGAGAGCGGGAACCACAGATACGCAGTATTTT,CASSPRRAGTTDTQYF
NA,TRBV7-2,once,TRBJ2-7,TGTGCCAGCAGCCAAAGGTCGGGGGACGCCCCCTACGAGCAGTACTTC,CASSQRSGDAPYEQYF
TRBD1,TRBV2,NA,TRBJ1-2,TGTGCCAGCAGTGGAGACAGGGCCCCAGCTGGCTACACCTTC,CASSGDRAPAGYTF
NA,TRBV15,few,TRBJ2-3,TGTGCCACCAGCAGAGATAAGGGGTCCGGTACGCAGTATTTT,CATSRDKGSGTQYF
NA,TRBV6-5,NA,TRBJ2-2,TGTGCCAGCAGTTACCGAGAGTACACCGGGGAGCTGTTTTTT,CASSYREYTGELFF
NA,TRBV7-9,NA,TRBJ2-7,TGTGCCAGCAGTATCCTTCGGGGCAGCGTGAATTCCTACGAGCAGTACTTC,CASSILRGSVNSYEQYF
NA,TRBV10-3,NA,TRBJ2-1,TGTGCCATCAGGGACCTAGGGGGGAGCTCCTACAATGAGCAGTTCTTC,CAIRDLGGSSYNEQFF
NA,TRBV4-1,NA,TRBJ1-2,TGCGCCAGCAGCCAAGGGGGGGGGTGGAACTATGGCTACACCTTC,CASSQGGGWNYGYTF
NA,TRBV4-2,NA,TRBJ1-1,TGTGCCAGCAGCCAAGATCTGGTATTCGCTGAAGCTTTCTTT,CASSQDLVFAEAFF
NA,TRBV21-1,NA,TRBJ1-1,TGTGCCAGCAGCATAAAAGCCGGGACAGGGGGCCCATCCCCGCGGGACACTGAAGCTTTCTTT,CASSIKAGTGGPSPRDTEAFF
TRBD2,TRBV5-8,NA,TRBJ2-3,TGTGCCAGCAGCTTGGTGATGGGAGGGTACACAGATACGCAGTATTTT,CASSLVMGGYTDTQYF
TRBD2,TRBV11-3,NA,TRBJ2-2,TGTGCCAGCAGCTTTGGGCCCTCGGGCGGGGGGAAGACCGGGGAGCTGTTTTTT,CASSFGPSGGGKTGELFF
TRBD1,TRBV19,NA,TRBJ2-3,TGTGCCAGTAGTATATGGCAAGGGACAGCCGTCACAGATACGCAGTATTTT,CASSIWQGTAVTDTQYF
NA,TRBV19,NA,TRBJ2-2,TGTGCCAGTAGAATGTTTGGGCGCCCGAACACCGGGGAGCTGTTTTTT,CASRMFGRPNTGELFF
TRBD1,TRBV5-1,NA,TRBJ2-7,TGCGCCAGCAGCTTGGCGCAACAGGGGAGCTCCTACGAGCAGTACTTC,CASSLAQQGSSYEQYF
NA,TRBV6-5,few,TRBJ2-7,TGTGCCAGCAGTTACGGGGGGCAGGGTTGGGAGCAGTACTTC,CASSYGGQGWEQYF
TRBD2,TRBV15,once,TRBJ2-1,TGTGCCACCAGCAGAGATTTGGCGGGAGGATACAATGAGCAGTTCTTC,CATSRDLAGGYNEQFF
TRBD1,TRBV9,NA,TRBJ2-7,TGTGCCAGCAGCATCGGGGACAGCGACTACGAGCAGTACTTC,CASSIGDSDYEQYF
NA,TRBV5-5,few,TRBJ2-7,TGTGCCAGCAGCTTGGGATACGGGTACGAGCAGTACTTC,CASSLGYGYEQYF
NA,TRBV2,NA,TRBJ1-1,TGTGCCAGCAGGCCATCACCAGGGAGCACTGAAGCTTTCTTT,CASRPSPGSTEAFF
TRBD2,TRBV13,NA,TRBJ2-3,TGTGCCAGCAGCGGACTAGCGGGGGGCTTATCCACAGATACGCAGTATTTT,CASSGLAGGLSTDTQYF
NA,TRBV13,NA,TRBJ2-2,TGTGCCAGCAGCGAGACTAGTAGTTCCGGGGAGCTGTTTTTT,CASSETSSSGELFF
TRBD1,TRBV27,NA,TRBJ1-2,TGTGCCAGCAGTTCCCGGACAAACAGGGGGTGGTCTTATGGCTACACCTTC,CASSSRTNRGWSYGYTF
TRBD1,TRBV11-2,once,TRBJ1-2,TGTGCCAGCAGCTTATCCGGGACAGCTAACTATGGCTACACCTTC,CASSLSGTANYGYTF
NA,TRBV7-9,NA,TRBJ1-2,TGTGCCAGCAGCTTAGGGAGCGGCCGGGTCGCGGGGTACGGCTACACCTTC,CASSLGSGRVAGYGYTF
TRBD1,TRBV2,few,TRBJ1-4,TGTGCCAGCAGTGTATTAGGGGGCAATGAAAAACTGTTTTTT,CASSVLGGNEKLFF
NA,TRBV6-6,NA,TRBJ1-3,TGTGCCAGCAGCGAAAACAGGGTCTCTGGAAACACCATATATTTT,CASSENRVSGNTIYF
NA,TRBV19,NA,TRBJ2-7,TGTGCCAGTAAGCCAGGGCGACAGACGGACGAGCAGTACTTC,CASKPGRQTDEQYF
NA,TRBV6-1,NA,TRBJ1-6,TGTGCCAGCGGACAGAGTTATAATAATTCACCCCTCCACTTT,CASGQSYNNSPLHF
TRBD1,TRBV7-8,NA,TRBJ1-5,TGTGCCAGCAGCTTAGGGACAGGGGGGAATCAGCCCCAGCATTTT,CASSLGTGGNQPQHF
NA,TRBV2,NA,TRBJ1-5,TGTGCCAGCAGTGAAATCGGGCCCAACGGGAATCAGCCCCAGCATTTT,CASSEIGPNGNQPQHF
NA,TRBV28,once,TRBJ2-7,TGTGCCAGCACAGCACAAAGATTCTACGAGCAGTACTTC,CASTAQRFYEQYF
NA,TRBV7-2,NA,TRBJ2-5,TGTGCCAGCAGCTTAGCAGGAACCCAAGAGACCCAGTACTTC,CASSLAGTQETQYF
NA,TRBV7-2,NA,TRBJ1-1,TGTGCCAGCAGCTTAGATCTCGGGACGGATGAAGCTTTCTTT,CASSLDLGTDEAFF
NA,TRBV27,NA,TRBJ2-5,TGTGCCAGCAGTTCCGTCACAGGGAGAGAGACCCAGTACTTC,CASSSVTGRETQYF
NA,TRBV15,NA,TRBJ1-5,TGTGCCACCAGGGGAGAGGCGCTGGAGGGGATGGGCAATCAGCCCCAGCATTTT,CATRGEALEGMGNQPQHF
NA,TRBV19,NA,TRBJ2-1,TGTGCCAGTAGTACCCTCAATGAGCAGTTCTTC,CASSTLNEQFF
NA,TRBV6-5,few,TRBJ1-1,TGTGCCAGCAGTCCCTCCTACGGGGTGAACACTGAAGCTTTCTTT,CASSPSYGVNTEAFF
NA,TRBV19,few,TRBJ1-3,TGTGCCAGTAGTATAGAGGGAGTGAGCCACGTGGACACCATATATTTT,CASSIEGVSHVDTIYF
NA,TRBV7-3,NA,TRBJ1-1,TGTGCCAGCGGAAAGGGGGGGCCTGGCACTGAAGCTTTCTTT,CASGKGGPGTEAFF
TRBD2,TRBV27,NA,TRBJ2-1,TGTGCCAGTGGACTAGTTTCCTACAATGAGCAGTTCTTC,CASGLVSYNEQFF
TRBD1,TRBV14,NA,TRBJ2-1,TGTGCCAGCAGCCCTAAGGGGGCTAGCTTGTTCTTC,CASSPKGASLFF
NA,TRBV27,NA,TRBJ2-7,TGTGCCAGCAGTTTTGCGACAGGCGCCTACGAGCAGTACTTC,CASSFATGAYEQYF
NA,TRBV30,NA,TRBJ2-7,TGTGCCTGGAGTGTACGAGGGCTCTCAGTCCCGTACTTC,CAWSVRGLSVPYF
TRBD2,TRBV10-3,NA,TRBJ2-7,TGTGCCATCAGTGAACTAGCGAGAAGAGGGTACGAGCAGTACTTC,CAISELARRGYEQYF
TRBD1,TRBV5-4,NA,TRBJ1-1,TGTGCCAGCAGCCTGGACAGGGAACGGGCTGAAGCTTTCTTT,CASSLDRERAEAFF
NA,TRBV6-1,NA,TRBJ1-5,TGTGCCAGCAGGCCAGATAGCAATCAGCCCCAGCATTTT,CASRPDSNQPQHF
NA,TRBV2,NA,TRBJ1-1,TGTGCCAGCAACGCGGCGGAGGAAACTGAAGCTTTCTTT,CASNAAEETEAFF